This TCR beta chain was sequenced during a study of blood T cell repertoires in COVID-19. Across the study: Sample material is recorded as cDNA or gDNA derived from T cells, B-cell-depleted T cells, or PBMCs.

The CDR3 consists of 15 residues. CDR1 is SNHLY and CDR2 is FYNNEI in the germline V gene. The V and J ends lost 7 bases and 0 bases respectively, with 15 bases between them. How the authors handled the data: The assay estimated nucleated cells by amplifying reference gene primers. TCRdb's copy holds only in-frame clones and misses some; the assay was immunoSEQ multiplex PCR. For V, J and clone size, that table is used; D and trimming come from the DNA. This table has hundreds of thousands of clones, roughly nine tenths appearing once. The age range of participants was about 18 to 89 years, with residence in some 25 US areas. Categorization into cohorts depended on clinical history that participants reported.

This TCR was sampled from a woman aged 25 to 39 with acute COVID-19. The chain carries TRBV2 and TRBJ1-2; perhaps TRBD1 as D (6 bases). The specimen sequenced was PBMCs or T cells enriched from blood (not recorded which). The chain's CDR3 is CASITQGLANYGYTF. The DNA of the CDR3 is TGTGCCAGCATTACTCAGGGGCTAGCTAACTATGGCTACACCTTC.